These 29 T cell receptor beta chains originate from one sample sequenced in a study of blood T cell repertoires in COVID-19. Only in-frame clones appear in the TCRdb table, and some are missing; sequencing was by immunoSEQ multiplex PCR. The table lists 150,000 to 200,000 clones, 87% of them singletons. The sequenced material came from peripheral blood. Every receptor here comes from a man aged 35-49 years with active or convalescent COVID-19.

This clone showed up just once. The gene calls are TRBV6-5 and TRBJ1-1; D gene uncertain. Trimming left V 6 bases short and J 0 bases short, with 11 bases between. This CDR3 has 14 amino acids. CDR1 and CDR2 (germline): MNHEY, SVGAGI. This CDR3 is CASSHPRLNTEAFF. DNA of the CDR3: TGTGCCAGCAGCCACCCGCGATTGAACACTGAAGCTTTCTTT.

V is TRBV7-2 and J is TRBJ2-5, with D possibly matching TRBD2 (5 bases). Germline V lookup: CDR1 SGHTA, CDR2 FQGNSA. This CDR3 has 15 amino acids. V lost 1 base and J lost 2, with 11 bases in between. The DNA of the CDR3 is TGTGCCAGCAGCTTAGGGAATCCGGGGCAAGAGACCCAGTACTTC. As protein: CASSLGNPGQETQYF.

V and J are TRBV9 and TRBJ2-7; tentatively, D is TRBD1 (6 bases). CDR1 and CDR2 (germline): SGDLS, YYNGEE. V was pared by 3 bases and J by 6 bases, with 16 bases between. The CDR3 covers 14 residues. The CDR3 loop reads CASSGPGIRGEQYF. In DNA form, the CDR3 reads TGTGCCAGCAGCGGACCAGGAATCAGGGGCGAGCAGTACTTC.

The chain couples TRBV14 to TRBJ2-5; 8 bases agree with TRBD1. The CDR3 sequence is 16 residues long. V was pared by 1 base and J by 3 bases, with 7 bases of the junction left unmatched. Per germline, CDR1 SGHDN and CDR2 FVKESK. CDR3 region: CASSQGRDRIEETQYF. The CDR3 bases are TGTGCCAGCAGCCAAGGGAGGGACAGGATCGAAGAGACCCAGTACTTC. Drawing the rest from reference TRBV14 and TRBJ2-5, the complete variable domain is EAGVTQFPSHSVIEKGQTVTLRCDPISGHDNLYWYRRVMGKEIKFLLHFVKESKQDESGMPNNRFLAERTGGTYSTLKVQPAELEDSGVYFCASSQGRDRIEETQYFGPGTRLLVL.

V gene TRBV6-5 combines with J gene TRBJ1-3; perhaps TRBD1 as D (5 bases). CDR3 length: 14 residues. CDR1 is MNHEY and CDR2 is SVGAGI in the germline V gene. Trimming removed 3 bases from V and 3 bases from J, with 9 bases in between. CDR3 nucleotides: TGTGCCAGCAGTTATAAAGGGGTTGGAAACACCATATATTTT. Its protein product is CASSYKGVGNTIYF.

V is TRBV15 and J is TRBJ1-5; the match to TRBD1 covers 8 bases. The CDR3 sequence is 14 residues long. With V trimmed by 3 bases and J by 4 bases, 2 bases remained unmatched. Germline V gene data show CDR1 as LNHNV and CDR2 as YYDKDF (reference sequence). The chain's CDR3 is CATSSYRGNQPQHF. CDR3 coding DNA: TGTGCCACCAGCAGCTACAGGGGGAATCAGCCCCAGCATTTT. The full variable domain, completed using reference TRBV15 and TRBJ1-5, is DAMVIQNPRYQVTQFGKPVTLSCSQTLNHNVMYWYQQKSSQAPKLLFHYYDKDFNNEADTPDNFQSRRPNTSFCFLDIRSPGLGDTAMYLCATSSYRGNQPQHFGDGTRLSIL.

This rearrangement joins TRBV11-3 to TRBJ2-3; D might be TRBD1 (5 bases). The CDR3 has 12 amino acids. Trimming removed 4 bases from V and 5 bases from J, with 7 bases in between. Germline V gene sequence: CDR1 SGHNT, CDR2 YENEEA. In DNA form, the CDR3 reads TGTGCCAGCAGCTCGACAGTAGATACGCAGTATTTT. Protein product: CASSSTVDTQYF.

The V gene is TRBV13, the J gene TRBJ2-3; weak D call: TRBD2 (6 bases). Trimming took 4 bases from V and 0 from J, leaving 14 bases between them. The CDR3 runs 16 residues. The germline V gene has CDR1 PRHDT and CDR2 FYEKMQ (reference sequence). The CDR3 sequence: CASSSDRGTSTDTQYF. The CDR3 bases are TGTGCCAGCAGCTCAGACCGGGGGACTAGCACAGATACGCAGTATTTT.

This chain joins TRBV6-5 and TRBJ1-2; unclear D gene. CDR1 is MNHEY, CDR2 SVGAGI, per germline. V gave up 0 bases and J gave up 1 base, with 9 bases separating them. There are 15 residues in the CDR3. The CDR3 nucleotides read TGTGCCAGCAGTTACTCGTTTGGAGATAACTATGGCTACACCTTC. This codes for CASSYSFGDNYGYTF.

J is TRBJ2-2 and V is TRBV4-3, with D tentatively TRBD2 (6 bases). The V end was cut by 1 base, the J end by 7 bases, with 10 bases between. The CDR3 length is 14 residues. Germline lookup yields CDR1 LGHNA and CDR2 YSLEER. The CDR3 region is CASSQASVNGELFF. The CDR3, as DNA: TGCGCCAGCAGCCAAGCTAGCGTGAACGGGGAGCTGTTTTTT.

The V gene is TRBV7-2, the J gene TRBJ2-2; 10 positions agree with TRBD2. Germline CDR1 and CDR2: SGHTA and FQGNSA. This CDR3 is built from 16 residues. Losses at the gene ends were 4 bases for V and 6 bases for J; bases not matched to a gene: 8. The CDR3 loop reads CASSSSLGLASGELFF. For the CDR3, the DNA is TGTGCCAGCAGCTCGAGCTTGGGACTAGCGTCCGGGGAGCTGTTTTTT.

V usage is TRBV29-1 and J usage is TRBJ2-5; no reliable D call. V was clipped by 3 bases and J by 5 bases, with 10 bases between them. Germline V gene data show CDR1 as SQVTM and CDR2 as ANQGSEA. This CDR3 contains 12 residues. CDR3 amino acids: CSVDWSRETQYF. CDR3 coding DNA: TGCAGCGTTGATTGGTCTCGGGAGACCCAGTACTTC.

This chain joins TRBV7-9 and TRBJ2-1; the D gene is possibly TRBD2 (6 bases). Germline CDR1 is SEHNR and CDR2 is FQNEAQ (reference sequence). The CDR3 has 12 residues. The ends were cut back, 2 bases at V and 8 bases at J, with 7 bases in the middle. Here the CDR3 reads CASSLRRDEQFF. As DNA, the CDR3 is TGTGCCAGCAGCTTAAGGAGGGATGAGCAGTTCTTC. Using reference TRBV7-9 and TRBJ2-1 for the parts outside the CDR3, the full variable domain is DTGVSQNPRHKITKRGQNVTFRCDPISEHNRLYWYRQTLGQGPEFLTYFQNEAQLEKSRLLSDRFSAERPKGSFSTLEIQRTEQGDSAMYLCASSLRRDEQFFGPGTRLTVL.

This clone has only a few counts. The rearrangement uses TRBV2 and TRBJ2-7, with 7 bases that match TRBD1. V shed 6 bases, J shed 5 bases, and the junction held 4 bases outside the gene matches. Germline V lookup: CDR1 SNHLY, CDR2 FYNNEI. The CDR3 length is 12 residues. The CDR3 spells CASSATGDEQYF. CDR3 sequence (DNA): TGTGCCAGCAGCGCAACAGGGGACGAGCAGTACTTC.

This clone has just one count. The chain links TRBV28 to TRBJ1-6, with D unclear. Germline values: CDR1 MDHEN, CDR2 SYDVKM. The CDR3 spans 14 residues. V gave up 7 bases and J gave up 8 bases, with 15 bases separating them. CDR3 sequence reads: CASNEAVPHSPLHF. CDR3 sequence (DNA): TGTGCCAGCAATGAGGCGGTTCCCCATTCACCCCTCCACTTT.

V gene TRBV7-9 combines with J gene TRBJ2-1; 10 bases match TRBD1. J was trimmed by 11 bases and V by 4 bases; bases with no gene match: 8. The germline CDR1 and CDR2 sequences are SEHNR and FQNEAQ (reference sequence). The CDR3 has 14 amino acids. CDR3: CASSSSGQGTQQFF. DNA of the CDR3: TGTGCCAGCAGCTCCTCGGGACAGGGGACCCAGCAGTTCTTC.

The chain couples TRBV2 to TRBJ1-5; D not certain. This CDR3 has 13 residues. V lost 4 bases and J 6 bases, leaving 10 bases between the germline ends. The germline V gene encodes CDR1 SNHLY and CDR2 FYNNEI. CDR3 amino acids: CASSVSSGQPQHF. The CDR3 DNA is TGTGCCAGCAGTGTGAGTTCGGGTCAGCCCCAGCATTTT.

CDR3 loop: CASSRSGGLEQYF. The CDR3 DNA reads TGTGCCAGCAGCCGGAGCGGGGGGCTCGAGCAGTACTTC. The chain couples TRBV5-6 to TRBJ2-7, with 9 bases matching TRBD2. V gave up 4 bases and J gave up 6 bases; unmatched junction bases: 5. CDR1 is SGHDT, CDR2 YYEEEE, per germline. This CDR3 region has 13 residues.

This chain joins TRBV6-2 or TRBV6-3 and TRBJ2-7; 9 nucleotides agree with TRBD2. V lost 2 bases and J lost 2; bases outside the gene matches: 4. CDR1 MNHEY and CDR2 SVGEGT come from the germline V gene. This CDR3 is built from 15 residues. The CDR3 reads CASSYPIAGAYEQYF. CDR3 coding DNA: TGTGCCAGCAGTTACCCTATAGCGGGGGCCTACGAGCAGTACTTC.

The genes are TRBV5-1 and TRBJ1-3; 9 bases align to TRBD1. V lost 3 bases, J lost 6 bases, and 4 bases stayed unmatched. The germline V gene encodes CDR1 SGHRS and CDR2 YFSETQ. This CDR3 comprises 14 residues. CDR3 in DNA: TGCGCCAGCAGCTCACAGGGGGCTATAAACACCATATATTTT. It translates to CASSSQGAINTIYF.

This chain uses TRBV6-1 with TRBJ2-5; D is possibly TRBD1 (5 bases). Trimming shortened V by 3 bases and J by 5 bases, and 13 bases separated the two germline ends. CDR1 and CDR2 (germline): MNHNS, SASEGT. There are 14 residues in the CDR3. CDR3 coding DNA: TGTGCCAGCAGTGATAATCAGGGATGGGAGACCCAGTACTTC. Translation: CASSDNQGWETQYF.

The rearrangement uses TRBV7-8 and TRBJ1-5; 10 nucleotides agree with TRBD1. The junction had 5 bases not matched to a gene; V was cut back by 5 bases and J by 7 bases. The CDR3 is made up of 14 amino acids. Germline V CDR1 and CDR2: SGHVS, FQNEAQ. For the CDR3, the DNA is TGTGCCAGCAGCCTGGGGACAGGGGAACAGCCCCAGCATTTT. Translation gives CASSLGTGEQPQHF.

In its sample, this clone was seen a few times. This rearrangement joins TRBV2 to TRBJ2-7, with a tentative D call TRBD1 (6 bases). Trimming left V 7 bases short and J 9 bases short, with 13 bases between. Per the germline V gene, CDR1 is SNHLY and CDR2 is FYNNEI. This CDR3 has 11 residues. CDR3 protein: CASTFRDMQYF. In nucleotides, the CDR3 is TGTGCCAGCACCTTCCGGGACATGCAGTACTTC.

The chain has TRBV5-1 and TRBJ2-7; TRBD1 might be the D (5 bases). Germline lookup yields CDR1 SGHRS and CDR2 YFSETQ. CDR3 length: 13 residues. V lost 0 bases, J lost 5 bases, and 9 bases lay in between. The CDR3 here is CASSLASGHEQYF. The CDR3 region has the DNA TGCGCCAGCAGCTTGGCCTCAGGGCACGAGCAGTACTTC.

V and J are TRBV4-3 and TRBJ1-2; D call uncertain. With 1 base removed from V and 2 bases from J, the gap between germline ends came to 8 bases. CDR1 and CDR2 from the germline V gene are LGHNA and YSLEER. The length of the CDR3 is 14 residues. CDR3 DNA: TGCGCCAGCAGCCAAGGACTGCGAAACTATGGCTACACCTTC. This codes for CASSQGLRNYGYTF.

The rearrangement links TRBV29-1 to TRBJ2-7; TRBD1 matches at 8 bases. J gave up 1 base and V 0 bases, and 8 bases lay outside the gene matches. The CDR3 loop spans 16 amino acids. Looked up from germline, CDR1 is SQVTM and CDR2 is ANQGSEA. For the CDR3, the DNA is TGCAGCGTTGAAGAAAGGACAGGGTTATTTTCCTACGAGCAGTACTTC. This sequence encodes CSVEERTGLFSYEQYF.

The chain has TRBV28 and TRBJ1-2; perhaps TRBD1 as D (6 bases). Germline CDR1 is MDHEN and CDR2 is SYDVKM. V lost 5 bases, J lost 8 bases, and 15 bases lay in between. This CDR3 has 13 residues. The CDR3 here is CASSLGQHWGYTF. CDR3 bases: TGTGCCAGCAGTCTCGGACAGCACTGGGGCTACACCTTC.

V gene TRBV30 combines with J gene TRBJ1-3; D might be TRBD1 (5 bases). V lost 4 bases, J lost 0 bases, and 10 bases lay in between. The germline V gene encodes CDR1 GTSNPN and CDR2 SVGIG (reference sequence). The CDR3 has 14 amino acids. The CDR3, as DNA: TGTGCCTGGATGGGGGGGGGCTCTGGAAACACCATATATTTT. Protein sequence: CAWMGGGSGNTIYF. Complete variable domain (other parts from reference TRBV30 and TRBJ1-3): SQTIHQWPATLVQPVGSPLSLECTVEGTSNPNLYWYRQAAGRGLQLLFYSVGIGQISSEVPQNLSASRPQDRQFILSSKKLLLSDSGFYLCAWMGGGSGNTIYFGEGSWLTVV.

The chain joins TRBV25-1 to TRBJ1-4, with unresolved D. The germline V gene has CDR1 MGHDK and CDR2 SYGVNS. The CDR3 runs 16 residues. The V gene lost 4 bases and the J gene lost 8 bases, with 20 bases spanning the gap. The chain's CDR3 is CASSGSTLYPPEKLFF. DNA of the CDR3: TGTGCCAGCAGTGGGTCTACTCTCTATCCCCCCGAAAAACTGTTTTTT.